Listed below are T cell receptor beta chains from one sample, sequenced in a study of T cell responses to AZD1222 COVID-19 vaccine. Only in-frame clones appear in the TCRdb table, and some are missing; sequencing was by immunoSEQ multiplex PCR. The table shows roughly 200,000 clones, with roughly nine tenths occurring only once. This specimen consisted of peripheral blood, obtained 28 days after the second AZD1222 dose. The receptors stem from an adult who received the AZD1222 COVID-19 vaccine. CDR3s include the opening cysteine and the closing phenylalanine or tryptophan. A D gene is named only where the DNA matches it firmly. Size is stated for part of the rows, as once, few or many counts, or as a class when the clone is expanded.

size	D	V	J	DNA	CDR3
-	-	TRBV6-5	TRBJ1-5	TGTGCCAGCAGCCTCCGGGGCCACAATCAGCCCCAGCATTTT	CASSLRGHNQPQHF
-	TRBD2	TRBV5-1	TRBJ2-3	TGCGCCAGCAGCTTTAGCGGGAGGGCCCTAGATACGCAGTATTTT	CASSFSGRALDTQYF
-	-	TRBV3-1/TRBV3-2	TRBJ2-3	TGTGCCAGCAGCCAAAGGGGATCTAGCACAGATACGCAGTATTTT	CASSQRGSSTDTQYF
-	-	TRBV19	TRBJ1-6	TGTGCCAGTAGGTTGGGAGATAAGGGTGTAAATAATTCACCCCTCCACTTT	CASRLGDKGVNNSPLHF
-	-	TRBV18	TRBJ2-7	TGTGCCAGCTCATCTTCGACATACGAGCAGTACTTC	CASSSSTYEQYF
-	-	TRBV5-1	TRBJ1-1	TGCGCCAGCAGCTTGGCTGTGACCACTGAAGCTTTCTTT	CASSLAVTTEAFF
-	-	TRBV28	TRBJ1-5	TGTGCCAGCAGTTCCACGGGGCACAATCAGCCCCAGCATTTT	CASSSTGHNQPQHF
-	TRBD2	TRBV18	TRBJ2-7	TGTGCCAGCTCACCACAGGGACTAGCGGGGGGCCGTCTTTCCTACGAGCAGTACTTC	CASSPQGLAGGRLSYEQYF
-	TRBD2	TRBV3-1/TRBV3-2	TRBJ2-3	TGTGCCAGCAGCCAGCCCCGGGAGGTATTTAGGACAGATACGCAGTATTTT	CASSQPREVFRTDTQYF
-	-	TRBV9	TRBJ2-2	TGTGCCAGCAGCGTCCTCAGGATCCAGAACACCGGGGAGCTGTTTTTT	CASSVLRIQNTGELFF
-	-	TRBV19	TRBJ1-5	TGTGCCAGTAGTATAGAGGGGGGACATCAAATTGGTCAGCCCCAGCATTTT	CASSIEGGHQIGQPQHF
-	-	TRBV5-6	TRBJ1-4	TGTGCCAGCAACCGCTATGGTATGGGGAATGAAAAACTGTTTTTT	CASNRYGMGNEKLFF
-	-	TRBV12-3/TRBV12-4	TRBJ2-2	TGTGCCAGCAGTTTACTTCCCGGGGAGCTGTTTTTT	CASSLLPGELFF
-	-	TRBV15	TRBJ1-6	TGTGCCACCAGCAGAGATGAGGGGAGTAGTATGGTCCACTTT	CATSRDEGSSMVHF
-	TRBD1	TRBV9	TRBJ1-3	TGTGCCAGCAGCGACCGGGGACAGCTACACTCTGGAAACACCATATATTTT	CASSDRGQLHSGNTIYF
-	TRBD1	TRBV20-1	TRBJ2-2	TGCAGTGCTAGAGGGACAGGGGGGCTGTTTTTT	CSARGTGGLFF
-	-	TRBV11-1	TRBJ2-2	TGTGCCAGCAGCTTAGAGTGGCGCACCGGGGAGCTGTTTTTT	CASSLEWRTGELFF
-	TRBD2	TRBV6-4	TRBJ2-2	TGTGCCAGCAGTACCGGGACTATGAACACCGGGGAGCTGTTTTTT	CASSTGTMNTGELFF
-	-	TRBV10-2	TRBJ2-1	TGCGCCAGCAGTGACAGTTTGACTGAGCAGTTCTTC	CASSDSLTEQFF
once	-	TRBV30	TRBJ2-7	TGTGCCTGGGGACAGGGAGGGTACGAGCAGTACTTC	CAWGQGGYEQYF
-	TRBD1	TRBV18	TRBJ2-2	TGTGCCAGCTCACGAAGACAGGGGAACACCGGGGAGCTGTTTTTT	CASSRRQGNTGELFF
-	TRBD1	TRBV6-5	TRBJ2-7	TGTGCCAGCAGAACTAGGGGGCGCATGGACGAGCAGTACTTC	CASRTRGRMDEQYF
once	-	TRBV19	TRBJ1-1	TGTGCCAGTAGTAGACCCGGGACGCCAAACACTGAAGCTTTCTTT	CASSRPGTPNTEAFF
-	TRBD2	TRBV5-6	TRBJ2-7	TGTGCCAGCAGCTCGGGACTAGCGGGTAATTCCTACGAGCAGTACTTC	CASSSGLAGNSYEQYF
-	-	TRBV6-5	TRBJ2-3	TGTGCCAGCAGTTACGAAGGAATAGCGTCAGATACGCAGTATTTT	CASSYEGIASDTQYF
-	TRBD1	TRBV5-1	TRBJ1-2	TGCGCCAGCAGCTCCCCGGGACAGGGCTTCTATGGCTACACCTTC	CASSSPGQGFYGYTF
-	TRBD1	TRBV5-4	TRBJ2-3	TGTGCCAGCATCCCCGAGGGGGCCACTGTCACAGATACGCAGTATTTT	CASIPEGATVTDTQYF
-	-	TRBV5-6	TRBJ1-2	TGTGCCAGCAGCCTCGGACAATTTTCATATGGCTACACCTTC	CASSLGQFSYGYTF
-	-	TRBV5-4	TRBJ1-1	TGTGCCAGCAGCCGGGTGAACACTGAAGCTTTCTTT	CASSRVNTEAFF
once	-	TRBV5-4	TRBJ2-1	TGTGCCAGCAGCTTGGGAGGATTTCGGAATGAGCAGTTCTTC	CASSLGGFRNEQFF
-	TRBD1	TRBV18	TRBJ1-2	TGTGCCAGCTCACCGGGACAGGGAGTTCATGGCTACACCTTC	CASSPGQGVHGYTF
-	-	TRBV21-1	TRBJ1-1	TGTGCCAGCAGCAAAGAGGATTACAGGGGGCCCACTGAAGCTTTCTTT	CASSKEDYRGPTEAFF
-	-	TRBV2	TRBJ1-1	TGTGCCAGCAGGGGGACGGTGGAGAGCACTGAAGCTTTCTTT	CASRGTVESTEAFF
-	TRBD1	TRBV29-1	TRBJ1-2	TGCAGCGCCGCACCAGGGGGCGCGGGCTATGGCTACACCTTC	CSAAPGGAGYGYTF
-	-	TRBV4-1	TRBJ1-5	TGCGCCAGCAGCCAAGACCGGCTAGCCAATCAGCCCCAGCATTTT	CASSQDRLANQPQHF
-	-	TRBV6-5	TRBJ1-2	TGTGCCAGCAACAGGGTCCCTAACTATGGCTACACCTTC	CASNRVPNYGYTF